The rows below give T cell receptor beta chains drawn from one sample of a study of response to subunit inactivated influenza vaccine. From the RT-PCR reads, TCRdb called clonotypes with MiXCR, one entry per CDR3 protein. Counted here are 800,000 to 1,000,000 distinct CDR3 sequences, roughly 20% occurring once; the ten biggest clones make up roughly 10%. This specimen was PBMCs from blood, taken around 5 days after vaccination. Receptors were obtained from a man in his fifties who received an inactivated influenza vaccine. Each CDR3 is given with its conserved first and last residue. Fields, in order: D gene, V gene, J gene, clone size, CDR3 protein, CDR3 DNA. A D gene is named only where the DNA matches it firmly. Clone size is given for some rows only: seen once, a few or many times, or a class if the clone is expanded.

D: TRBD1; V: TRBV7-8; J: TRBJ2-7; size: -; CDR3: CASSSHRTGGAEQYF; DNA: TGTGCCAGCAGCTCGCATCGGACAGGGGGTGCCGAGCAGTACTTC
D: -; V: TRBV7-8; J: TRBJ2-7; size: -; CDR3: CASTPPGALYEQYF; DNA: TGTGCCAGCACCCCCCCCGGGGCCCTCTACGAGCAGTACTTC
D: -; V: TRBV7-9; J: TRBJ2-2; size: -; CDR3: CASSPTARGRELFF; DNA: TGTGCCAGCAGCCCCACGGCCCGGGGGCGGGAGCTGTTTTTT
D: -; V: TRBV20-1; J: TRBJ2-5; size: -; CDR3: CSARDPQGGMGETQYF; DNA: TGCAGTGCTAGAGATCCACAAGGGGGAATGGGGGAGACCCAGTACTTC
D: -; V: TRBV5-5; J: TRBJ2-7; size: once; CDR3: CASHPGLPRAEQYF; DNA: TGTGCCAGCCACCCCGGGCTCCCCCGAGCCGAGCAGTACTTC
D: -; V: TRBV7-9; J: TRBJ2-7; size: -; CDR3: CASSLGQGLSEQYF; DNA: TGTGCCAGCAGCTTAGGACAAGGGCTCTCCGAGCAGTACTTC
D: TRBD1; V: TRBV18; J: TRBJ2-2; size: -; CDR3: CASSLLGQGNTGELFF; DNA: TGTGCCAGCTCACTACTTGGACAGGGGAACACCGGGGAGCTGTTTTTT
D: -; V: TRBV4-2; J: TRBJ1-5; size: few; CDR3: CASSQDGSSNQPQHF; DNA: TGTGCCAGCAGCCAAGATGGGAGTAGCAATCAGCCCCAGCATTTT
D: -; V: TRBV12-3/TRBV12-4; J: TRBJ1-2; size: many; CDR3: CASGSPGQAYGYTF; DNA: TGTGCCAGCGGGTCTCCCGGACAAGCCTATGGCTACACCTTC
D: TRBD1; V: TRBV2; J: TRBJ1-1; size: few; CDR3: CASSVRGQGTEAFF; DNA: TGTGCCAGCAGTGTGAGGGGACAGGGCACTGAAGCTTTCTTT
D: -; V: TRBV28; J: TRBJ2-3; size: -; CDR3: CASRRLWVTDTQYF; DNA: TGTGCCAGCAGGCGTTTATGGGTCACAGATACGCAGTATTTT
D: -; V: TRBV7-2; J: TRBJ2-7; size: many; CDR3: CASSRAGTAGEQYF; DNA: TGTGCCAGCAGCCGAGCAGGGACGGCGGGGGAGCAGTACTTC
D: -; V: TRBV2; J: TRBJ2-1; size: -; CDR3: CASSLQGFGSSEQFF; DNA: TGTGCCAGCAGTTTACAGGGATTTGGTTCCAGTGAGCAGTTCTTC
D: -; V: TRBV29-1; J: TRBJ2-1; size: -; CDR3: CSVPRQYSSYNEQFF; DNA: TGCAGCGTCCCAAGGCAGTATAGCTCCTACAATGAGCAGTTCTTC
D: TRBD1; V: TRBV6-1; J: TRBJ2-1; size: few; CDR3: CASSALTGQQFF; DNA: TGTGCCAGCAGTGCCTTGACAGGGCAGCAGTTCTTC
D: -; V: TRBV20-1; J: TRBJ2-7; size: -; CDR3: CSARVPGKPYEQYF; DNA: TGCAGTGCTAGAGTCCCGGGGAAACCCTACGAGCAGTACTTC
D: -; V: TRBV7-2; J: TRBJ2-7; size: -; CDR3: CASSTSAEWGPREQYF; DNA: TGTGCCAGCAGTACATCAGCTGAATGGGGTCCCCGGGAGCAGTACTTC
D: -; V: TRBV2; J: TRBJ2-5; size: -; CDR3: CASSEDQGMGETQYF; DNA: TGTGCCAGCAGTGAAGATCAGGGGATGGGGGAGACCCAGTACTTC
D: TRBD2; V: TRBV2; J: TRBJ2-1; size: few; CDR3: CASRSGASNNEQFF; DNA: TGTGCCAGCAGGAGCGGGGCGAGCAACAATGAGCAGTTCTTC
D: TRBD2; V: TRBV6-1; J: TRBJ2-5; size: -; CDR3: CASRPSSGTRETQYF; DNA: TGTGCCAGCAGACCCTCTAGCGGGACTAGGGAGACCCAGTACTTC
D: TRBD2; V: TRBV20-1; J: TRBJ2-1; size: many; CDR3: CSARDLRASGSSYNEQFF; DNA: TGCAGTGCTAGAGATTTAAGGGCTAGCGGGAGCTCCTACAATGAGCAGTTCTTC
D: TRBD1; V: TRBV28; J: TRBJ1-5; size: -; CDR3: CASSSGQGWVQSQHF; DNA: TGTGCCAGCAGTTCAGGACAGGGGTGGGTCCAGTCCCAGCATTTT
D: -; V: TRBV12-3/TRBV12-4; J: TRBJ2-1; size: few; CDR3: CASSHTGNEQFF; DNA: TGTGCCAGCAGCCATACAGGGAATGAGCAGTTCTTC
D: -; V: TRBV6-5; J: TRBJ1-2; size: few; CDR3: CASSYSIELGNYGYTF; DNA: TGTGCCAGCAGTTACTCGATTGAGTTGGGTAACTATGGCTACACCTTC
D: -; V: TRBV27; J: TRBJ2-7; size: -; CDR3: CASRPHPYEQYF; DNA: TGTGCCAGCAGACCGCACCCTTACGAGCAGTACTTC
D: -; V: TRBV5-5; J: TRBJ2-5; size: few; CDR3: CASSLSGGRRETQYF; DNA: TGTGCCAGCAGCTTGTCTGGGGGGCGCAGGGAGACCCAGTACTTC
D: -; V: TRBV7-9; J: TRBJ2-7; size: few; CDR3: CASSPLEGQQYF; DNA: TGTGCCAGCAGCCCACTGGAGGGCCAGCAGTACTTC
D: -; V: TRBV15; J: TRBJ2-5; size: few; CDR3: CATSRVGRQETQYF; DNA: TGTGCCACCAGCAGAGTGGGGCGGCAAGAGACCCAGTACTTC
D: -; V: TRBV2; J: TRBJ1-2; size: -; CDR3: CASTTGGYGYTF; DNA: TGTGCCAGCACTACGGGCGGGTATGGCTACACCTTC
D: -; V: TRBV11-3; J: TRBJ1-1; size: -; CDR3: CASSLASVQPNTEAFF; DNA: TGTGCCAGCAGCTTAGCGTCGGTTCAACCGAACACTGAAGCTTTCTTT
D: -; V: TRBV29-1; J: TRBJ1-1; size: few; CDR3: CSFKHSAEAFF; DNA: TGCAGCTTTAAACACTCGGCTGAAGCTTTCTTT
D: -; V: TRBV20-1; J: TRBJ2-3; size: -; CDR3: CSAPVSGSTDTQYF; DNA: TGCAGTGCCCCGGTTAGCGGAAGCACAGATACGCAGTATTTT
D: TRBD1; V: TRBV7-9; J: TRBJ2-7; size: few; CDR3: CASSPEQGYRSYEQYF; DNA: TGTGCCAGCAGCCCGGAACAGGGGTACCGGTCCTACGAGCAGTACTTC
D: TRBD1; V: TRBV28; J: TRBJ2-7; size: -; CDR3: CASSLGTGLSNEQYF; DNA: TGTGCCAGCAGTTTGGGGACAGGGTTGTCCAACGAGCAGTACTTC
D: TRBD1; V: TRBV4-1; J: TRBJ1-2; size: -; CDR3: CASSQDGARQGVGYTF; DNA: TGCGCCAGCAGCCAAGATGGGGCTCGGCAGGGGGTTGGCTACACCTTC
D: -; V: TRBV6-2/TRBV6-3; J: TRBJ2-6; size: -; CDR3: CASHKWGSGANVLTF; DNA: TGTGCCAGCCACAAGTGGGGGTCTGGGGCCAACGTCCTGACTTTC
D: -; V: TRBV7-9; J: TRBJ2-5; size: -; CDR3: CASILYRGETLTQYF; DNA: TGTGCCAGCATCCTCTATCGGGGCGAAACATTGACCCAGTACTTC
D: TRBD1; V: TRBV7-8; J: TRBJ2-2; size: -; CDR3: CASSLVPVDPGGTGELFF; DNA: TGTGCCAGCAGCTTAGTCCCAGTAGACCCAGGGGGCACCGGGGAGCTGTTTTTT
D: TRBD2; V: TRBV5-1; J: TRBJ2-7; size: -; CDR3: CASRPGLAGALGAYEQYF; DNA: TGCGCCAGCAGGCCAGGACTAGCGGGAGCACTGGGGGCCTACGAGCAGTACTTC
D: TRBD1; V: TRBV5-4; J: TRBJ1-6; size: -; CDR3: CASSPGRGLGNSPLHF; DNA: TGTGCCAGCAGCCCCGGGAGGGGGCTAGGTAATTCACCCCTCCACTTT
D: -; V: TRBV6-4; J: TRBJ1-2; size: few; CDR3: CASSVSRDGNYGYTF; DNA: TGTGCCAGCAGTGTTTCTCGGGACGGGAACTATGGCTACACCTTC
D: TRBD2; V: TRBV29-1; J: TRBJ2-7; size: -; CDR3: CSVVLAGGLFTYEQYF; DNA: TGCAGCGTTGTTCTAGCGGGAGGACTATTTACCTACGAGCAGTACTTC
D: -; V: TRBV6-6; J: TRBJ1-2; size: few; CDR3: CASSYSDNYGYTF; DNA: TGTGCCAGCAGTTACTCGGATAACTATGGCTACACCTTC
D: -; V: TRBV20-1; J: TRBJ2-3; size: few; CDR3: CSATNGDFRTDTQYF; DNA: TGCAGTGCTACTAACGGGGACTTTCGCACAGATACGCAGTATTTT
D: TRBD2; V: TRBV7-2; J: TRBJ2-5; size: -; CDR3: CASSSGTSGPQETQYF; DNA: TGTGCCAGCAGCTCGGGGACTAGCGGACCTCAAGAGACCCAGTACTTC
D: -; V: TRBV5-1; J: TRBJ2-1; size: -; CDR3: CASSFSKDNEQFF; DNA: TGCGCCAGCAGCTTCTCCAAGGACAATGAGCAGTTCTTC
D: TRBD1; V: TRBV20-1; J: TRBJ2-2; size: few; CDR3: CSARDFPTGGDTGELFF; DNA: TGCAGTGCTAGAGATTTTCCTACAGGGGGCGACACCGGGGAGCTGTTTTTT
D: TRBD2; V: TRBV12-3/TRBV12-4; J: TRBJ2-1; size: -; CDR3: CASSLVGRASVEQFF; DNA: TGTGCCAGCAGTTTAGTCGGGAGGGCTTCTGTTGAGCAGTTCTTC
D: TRBD1; V: TRBV6-1; J: TRBJ2-7; size: -; CDR3: CASRRGTGVSEQYF; DNA: TGTGCCAGCAGGAGAGGGACAGGGGTTAGCGAGCAGTACTTC
D: -; V: TRBV20-1; J: TRBJ2-3; size: few; CDR3: CSATSIHQREGDTQYF; DNA: TGCAGTGCGACCTCTATACACCAACGGGAAGGAGATACGCAGTATTTT
D: TRBD2; V: TRBV5-1; J: TRBJ2-5; size: once; CDR3: CASSPNLRSGGANPKETQYF; DNA: TGCGCCAGCAGCCCTAACCTCAGAAGCGGGGGGGCCAATCCGAAAGAGACCCAGTACTTC
D: -; V: TRBV7-8; J: TRBJ1-2; size: -; CDR3: CASSTWGERNYGYTF; DNA: TGTGCCAGCAGCACCTGGGGGGAGAGGAACTATGGCTACACCTTC
D: -; V: TRBV9; J: TRBJ2-7; size: -; CDR3: CASGSGSYEQYF; DNA: TGTGCCAGCGGTTCAGGTTCCTACGAGCAGTACTTC
D: TRBD2; V: TRBV20-1; J: TRBJ2-7; size: few; CDR3: CSASPSGDIYEQYF; DNA: TGCAGTGCTAGTCCTAGCGGAGATATATACGAGCAGTACTTC
D: -; V: TRBV20-1; J: TRBJ2-3; size: -; CDR3: CSAPVLDTQYF; DNA: TGCAGTGCTCCGGTGTTAGATACGCAGTATTTT
D: -; V: TRBV12-3/TRBV12-4; J: TRBJ1-1; size: many; CDR3: CASSLGLNTEAFF; DNA: TGTGCCAGCAGTTTAGGGTTGAACACTGAAGCTTTCTTT
D: -; V: TRBV27; J: TRBJ2-7; size: few; CDR3: CASSYSGIEQYF; DNA: TGTGCCAGCAGTTATTCCGGGATCGAGCAGTACTTC
D: -; V: TRBV7-2; J: TRBJ2-5; size: few; CDR3: CASSSTLGETQYF; DNA: TGTGCCAGCAGCTCGACTCTGGGGGAGACCCAGTACTTC
D: TRBD2; V: TRBV7-3; J: TRBJ2-1; size: -; CDR3: CASSLFAGGLAEQFF; DNA: TGTGCCAGCAGCTTATTTGCGGGAGGGCTTGCTGAGCAGTTCTTC